Given below is one T cell receptor beta chain in context. Its specific antigen is unknown. Base qualities are not recorded, but no much larger clone differs from it by a single base. Patients with hyperthyroidism were aged 18 to 65 years, had been newly diagnosed, and had a disease duration of less than 2 months. Anyone with other autoimmune diseases, uncontrolled infections, pregnancy or lactation was excluded from the study. Clinical symptoms, serum thyroxine, TRAb, thyroid ultrasound and orbital computed tomography formed the basis of the diagnosis. Total RNA was extracted using Trizol reagent, and RNA quality was checked on an Agilent 2100 Bioanalyzer. CDR3 length: 14 amino acids, cysteine to phenylalanine. The read is trimmed to its CDR3 DNA, 42 bases read in frame from base 1. V lost 4 bases and J lost 7 bases; the stretch between them is 16 bases long. The germline V gene yields MGHDK for CDR1 and SYGVNS for CDR2.

This sample was taken from a study of Graves' ophthalmopathy and Graves' hyperthyroidism (dated by TCRdb to about 2018). Context from the whole study: A patient counted as having stable hyperthyroidism if there was no progression to ophthalmopathy within 18 months of follow-up. The study used TCR beta repertoire signatures to distinguish Graves' ophthalmopathy from Graves' hyperthyroidism and to predict progression to ophthalmopathy. In total, 135 blood samples were TCR-sequenced: 40 to 45 ophthalmopathy, around 75 hyperthyroidism and about 17 hyperthyroidism-to-ophthalmopathy patients. A discovery set of 90 to 100 patients (more than 40 ophthalmopathy, 60 or so stable hyperthyroidism) was enrolled to explore V-J signatures distinguishing ophthalmopathy from hyperthyroidism. An independent validation cohort was composed of about 20 hyperthyroidism patients and around 16 patients who later progressed from hyperthyroidism to ophthalmopathy. In five to seven hyperthyroidism patients, the T-cell repertoire of thyroid tissue was compared with the T-cell repertoire of blood. Once sampling was done, hyperthyroidism patients were given methimazole at a starting dose of 30 mg daily, while ophthalmopathy patients were given high-dose intravenous methylprednisolone. General findings and caveats noted by the study authors: Sample size was not predetermined statistically, and investigators were not blinded to group allocation. Most of the expanded thyroid clonotypes with a frequency above 0.001 were also detected in blood, and it was suggested that the thyroid immune response may be reflected by blood repertoires. The 13-signature model separated ophthalmopathy from stable hyperthyroidism with approximately 90% sensitivity and about 84% specificity in cross-validation, and 80%/75% in the test set. In validation, the model predicted ophthalmopathy progression with about 64% sensitivity and around 72% specificity; some twelve predicted patients were CT-confirmed with GO in a median of approximately six months.

For repertoire sequencing, the TCR beta CDR3 regions were amplified from RNA transcripts. The first round of RT-PCR was done with HTBI primers and the Qiagen OneStep RT-PCR kit, and was followed by a second round of multiplex PCR, then size selection and purification. Libraries were sequenced paired-end with 100 bp reads on an Illumina HiSeq2000. For the original study's pipeline: SOAPnuke was used to process the reads, removing any read that contained adapters or uncalled bases, had a mean Phred below 15, or lacked an exact match to the constant primer or identifier. COPE v1.2.5 was used to merge the high-quality paired reads. Each unique nucleotide sequence was treated as a clonotype, and MiTCR v1.1 was used to align the clonotypes to the IMGT TRB V, D and J references. Analysis was restricted to V-J combinations with a frequency above 0.0001, which covered roughly 99% of repertoires. A TCR clonal expansion and chaos score per V-J combination was defined as the ratio of F50 clonal expansion to chaos observed in the TCRdist matrix. Welch's t-statistics and random forest were used to narrow the features down to 10 to 15 V-J combinations, which were then fed into a naive Bayes classifier. The similarity between thyroid and blood repertoires was quantified using the Morisita-Horn index. The public reads were run again by TCRdb, first through fastp at Q25 and then through MiXCR, and only productive beta chains were kept. Duplicate CDR3 protein sequences are folded into a single record with the most common DNA and genes. The V and J calls were determined by TCRdb, not by the authors. This sample is represented by about 1.1 million distinct CDR3 sequences; 35% to 45% of them were singletons. The ten biggest clones cover approximately 10% of the sample.

Sequenced material: peripheral blood or thyroid tissue (not recorded which). The TCR sequence derives from an adult man with Graves' hyperthyroidism. This chain is built from TRBV25-1 and TRBJ2-5, with the D gene tentatively TRBD1 or TRBD2, based on 5 matching bases in each. The DNA is as follows: TGTGCCAGCAGTGCGCAGATGGGACGCCCGACCCAGTACTTC. The encoded protein is CASSAQMGRPTQYF.